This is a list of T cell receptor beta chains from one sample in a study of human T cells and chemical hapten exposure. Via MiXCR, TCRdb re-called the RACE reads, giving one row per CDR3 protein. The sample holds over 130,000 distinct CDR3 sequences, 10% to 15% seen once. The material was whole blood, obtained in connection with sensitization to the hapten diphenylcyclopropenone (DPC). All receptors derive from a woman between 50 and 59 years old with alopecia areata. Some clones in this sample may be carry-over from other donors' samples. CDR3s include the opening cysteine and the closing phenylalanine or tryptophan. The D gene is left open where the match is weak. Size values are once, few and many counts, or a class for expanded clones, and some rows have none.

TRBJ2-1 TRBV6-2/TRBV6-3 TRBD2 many CASSQTSGKEFF TGTGCCAGCAGCCAGACTAGCGGGAAGGAGTTCTTC
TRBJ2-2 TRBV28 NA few CASSFDGANTGELFF TGTGCCAGCAGTTTTGACGGGGCGAACACCGGGGAGCTGTTTTTT
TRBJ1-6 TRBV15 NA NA CATSRESRNSPLHF TGTGCCACCAGCAGAGAGTCCCGCAATTCACCCCTCCACTTT
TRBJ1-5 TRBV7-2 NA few CASSLVGGGQPQHF TGTGCCAGCAGCTTAGTTGGGGGTGGGCAGCCCCAGCATTTT
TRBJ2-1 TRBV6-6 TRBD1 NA CASKGTGRSNEQFF TGTGCCAGCAAAGGGACAGGGAGGTCCAATGAGCAGTTCTTC
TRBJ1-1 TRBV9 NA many CASSVGHPGTEAFF TGTGCCAGCAGCGTTGGACACCCGGGGACTGAAGCTTTCTTT
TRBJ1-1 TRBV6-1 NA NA CASRSGHTNTEAFF TGTGCCAGCAGATCGGGACATACGAACACTGAAGCTTTCTTT
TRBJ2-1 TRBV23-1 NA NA CASSRLFPTGKGHEQFF TGCGCCAGCAGTCGCCTGTTTCCAACAGGGAAAGGCCATGAGCAGTTCTTC
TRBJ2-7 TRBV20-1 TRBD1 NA CSALSTGTGRYEQYF TGCAGTGCTTTGAGCACCGGGACAGGGCGCTACGAGCAGTACTTC
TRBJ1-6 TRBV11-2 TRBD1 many CASSLIPGQGYRNSPLHF TGTGCCAGCAGCCTAATACCGGGACAGGGCTATAGGAATTCACCCCTCCACTTT
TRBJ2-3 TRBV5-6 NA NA CASSLGNTDTQYF TGTGCCAGCAGCTTAGGTAACACAGATACGCAGTATTTT
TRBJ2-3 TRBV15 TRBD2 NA CATSRAGLATDTQYF TGTGCCACCAGCAGAGCGGGACTAGCCACAGATACGCAGTATTTT
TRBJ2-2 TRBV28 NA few CASTPGGTNTGELFF TGTGCCAGCACCCCGGGGGGCACGAACACCGGGGAGCTGTTTTTT
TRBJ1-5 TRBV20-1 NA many CSARTGDNQPQHF TGCAGTGCTAGGACAGGTGACAATCAGCCCCAGCATTTT
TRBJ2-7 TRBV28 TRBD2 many CASSPGLDSYEQYF TGTGCCAGCAGTCCGGGACTAGACTCCTACGAGCAGTACTTC
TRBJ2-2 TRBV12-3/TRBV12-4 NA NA CATKGQNSGELFF TGTGCCACAAAAGGACAGAACTCCGGGGAGCTGTTTTTT
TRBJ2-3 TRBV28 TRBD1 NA CVSSLTGTVDTQYF TGTGTCAGCAGTTTGACCGGGACAGTAGATACGCAGTATTTT
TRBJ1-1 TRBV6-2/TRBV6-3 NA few CASSPKLMNTEAFF TGTGCCAGCAGTCCGAAACTGATGAACACTGAAGCTTTCTTT
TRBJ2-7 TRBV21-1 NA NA CASSKASGSYEQYF TGTGCCAGCAGCAAAGCTAGCGGCTCCTACGAGCAGTACTTC
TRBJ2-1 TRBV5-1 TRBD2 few CASSSGLAEIYNEQFF TGCGCCAGCAGCTCCGGACTAGCGGAAATCTACAATGAGCAGTTCTTC
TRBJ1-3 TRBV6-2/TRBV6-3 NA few CASSVGGNTIYF TGTGCCAGTTCGGTCGGCGGAAACACCATATATTTT
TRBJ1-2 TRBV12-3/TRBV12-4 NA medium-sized CASSLWVGDDYGYTF TGTGCCAGCAGTCTGTGGGTGGGAGATGACTATGGCTACACCTTC
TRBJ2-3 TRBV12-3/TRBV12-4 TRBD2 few CASSPRTREGLDTQYF TGTGCCAGCAGTCCCCGGACTCGGGAGGGCCTAGATACGCAGTATTTT
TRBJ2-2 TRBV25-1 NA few CASSGPPPRGTGELFF TGTGCCAGCAGCGGGCCGCCGCCCCGAGGCACCGGGGAGCTGTTTTTT
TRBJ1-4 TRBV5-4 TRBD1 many CASSLQGASEKLFF TGTGCCAGCAGCTTACAGGGGGCCAGTGAAAAACTGTTTTTT
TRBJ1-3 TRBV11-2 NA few CASSLSVAISGNTIYF TGTGCCAGCAGCCTCTCCGTGGCTATCTCTGGAAACACCATATATTTT
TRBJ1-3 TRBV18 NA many CASSPQSSGNTIYF TGTGCCAGCAGCCCGCAGAGCTCTGGAAACACCATATATTTT
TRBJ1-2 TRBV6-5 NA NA CASSYSLGGGDYGYTF TGTGCCAGCAGTTACTCCTTGGGAGGGGGAGACTATGGCTACACCTTC
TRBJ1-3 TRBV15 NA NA CATSRDLGSSGNTIYF TGTGCCACCAGCAGAGATCTAGGATCTTCTGGAAACACCATATATTTT
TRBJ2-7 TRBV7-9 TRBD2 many CASSSGSGRFSYEQYF TGTGCCAGCAGCTCAGGAAGCGGGAGATTCTCCTACGAGCAGTACTTC
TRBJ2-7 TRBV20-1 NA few CSATELGGHEQYF TGCAGTGCTACCGAACTAGGCGGCCACGAGCAGTACTTC
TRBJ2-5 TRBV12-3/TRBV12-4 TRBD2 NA CASSKTSGSAGTQYF TGTGCCAGCAGTAAGACTAGCGGGAGTGCTGGGACCCAGTACTTC
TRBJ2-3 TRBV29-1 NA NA CSVDSRPTDTQYF TGCAGCGTTGATAGTAGGCCCACAGATACGCAGTATTTT
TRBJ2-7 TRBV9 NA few CASSVAGASYEQYF TGTGCCAGCAGCGTAGCCGGGGCCTCCTACGAGCAGTACTTC
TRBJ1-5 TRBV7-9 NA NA CASTGGDQPQHF TGTGCCAGCACCGGGGGGGATCAGCCCCAGCATTTT
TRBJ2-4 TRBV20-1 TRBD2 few CSARDLRKLAGEGVIQYF TGCAGTGCTAGAGATCTTCGGAAGTTAGCGGGAGAGGGAGTCATTCAGTACTTC
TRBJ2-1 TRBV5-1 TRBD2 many CASRRRTSGGYNEQFF TGCGCCAGCAGACGCCGGACTAGCGGAGGATACAATGAGCAGTTCTTC
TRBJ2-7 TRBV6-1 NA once CASRDPGLREQYF TGTGCCAGCAGGGACCCAGGCCTAAGGGAGCAGTACTTC
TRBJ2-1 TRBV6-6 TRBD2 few CASTIPTSGADNEQFF TGTGCCAGCACCATCCCTACTAGCGGGGCGGACAATGAGCAGTTCTTC
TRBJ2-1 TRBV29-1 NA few CSARAGGRSRDEQFF TGCAGCGCTCGAGCAGGGGGGAGATCTAGGGATGAGCAGTTCTTC
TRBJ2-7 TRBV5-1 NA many CASSLGGQLYEQYF TGCGCCAGCAGCTTGGGCGGACAGTTGTACGAGCAGTACTTC
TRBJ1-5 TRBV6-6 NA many CASSYPGAGDQPQHF TGTGCCAGCAGTTACCCAGGGGCGGGGGATCAGCCCCAGCATTTT
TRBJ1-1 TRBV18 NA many CASSSGGPNTEAFF TGTGCCAGCTCATCAGGAGGGCCGAACACTGAAGCTTTCTTT
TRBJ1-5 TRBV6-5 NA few CASSYLGRGNQPQHF TGTGCCAGCAGTTACTTGGGGCGAGGCAATCAGCCCCAGCATTTT
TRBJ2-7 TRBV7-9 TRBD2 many CASSKTSGRGYEQYF TGTGCCAGCAGCAAGACTAGCGGGAGAGGGTACGAGCAGTACTTC
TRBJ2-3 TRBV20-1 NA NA CSALRLEPHRTDTQYF TGCAGTGCTCTCCGACTAGAACCCCACCGCACAGATACGCAGTATTTT
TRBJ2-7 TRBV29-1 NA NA CSAQGSAGREQYF TGCAGCGCCCAAGGGTCCGCAGGGCGGGAGCAGTACTTC
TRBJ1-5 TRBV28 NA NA CASSYYRDAQPQHF TGTGCCAGCAGTTATTACAGGGACGCTCAGCCCCAGCATTTT